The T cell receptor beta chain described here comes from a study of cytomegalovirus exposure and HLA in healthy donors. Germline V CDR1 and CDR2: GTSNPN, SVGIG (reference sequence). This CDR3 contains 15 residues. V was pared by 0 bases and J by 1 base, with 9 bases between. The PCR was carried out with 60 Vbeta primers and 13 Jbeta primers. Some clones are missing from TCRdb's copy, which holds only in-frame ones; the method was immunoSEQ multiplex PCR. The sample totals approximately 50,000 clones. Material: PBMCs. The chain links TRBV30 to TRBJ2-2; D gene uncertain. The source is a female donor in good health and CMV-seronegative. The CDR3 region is CAWSVSSGNTGELFF. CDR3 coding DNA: TGTGCCTGGAGTGTTTCTTCGGGGAACACCGGGGAGCTGTTTTTT.